This T cell receptor (beta chain) was found in a study of blood T cell repertoires in COVID-19. At the level of the study: Samples representing acute and convalescent COVID-19 were sourced from the United States, Italy and Spain. Sample material is recorded as cDNA or gDNA derived from T cells, B-cell-depleted T cells, or PBMCs.

A Seattle source enrolled patients during active infection and followed them longitudinally. This clone has more than one count but fewer than ten. The CDR3 sequence is 18 residues long. CDR1 is SNHLY and CDR2 is FYNNEI in the germline V gene. V dropped 5 bases and J dropped 1; count of bases not matched to a gene: 7. In the authors' workflow: Reference gene primer amplification gave nucleated cell count estimates. Sequenced by immunoSEQ multiplex PCR; TCRdb stores in-frame clones only, minus some. The DNA gave D and trimming, while V, J and clone size come from that table. The sample consists of some 200,000 clones, roughly 76% of them appearing once.

The sample was peripheral blood. V is TRBV2 and J is TRBJ2-3; 15 nucleotides agree with TRBD2. This clonotype was sampled from a middle-aged woman with COVID-19, enrolled during active disease. CDR3 amino acids: CASSRTSGGAGGTDTQYF. DNA for the CDR3: TGTGCCAGCAGTCGGACTAGCGGGGGGGCCGGAGGCACAGATACGCAGTATTTT.